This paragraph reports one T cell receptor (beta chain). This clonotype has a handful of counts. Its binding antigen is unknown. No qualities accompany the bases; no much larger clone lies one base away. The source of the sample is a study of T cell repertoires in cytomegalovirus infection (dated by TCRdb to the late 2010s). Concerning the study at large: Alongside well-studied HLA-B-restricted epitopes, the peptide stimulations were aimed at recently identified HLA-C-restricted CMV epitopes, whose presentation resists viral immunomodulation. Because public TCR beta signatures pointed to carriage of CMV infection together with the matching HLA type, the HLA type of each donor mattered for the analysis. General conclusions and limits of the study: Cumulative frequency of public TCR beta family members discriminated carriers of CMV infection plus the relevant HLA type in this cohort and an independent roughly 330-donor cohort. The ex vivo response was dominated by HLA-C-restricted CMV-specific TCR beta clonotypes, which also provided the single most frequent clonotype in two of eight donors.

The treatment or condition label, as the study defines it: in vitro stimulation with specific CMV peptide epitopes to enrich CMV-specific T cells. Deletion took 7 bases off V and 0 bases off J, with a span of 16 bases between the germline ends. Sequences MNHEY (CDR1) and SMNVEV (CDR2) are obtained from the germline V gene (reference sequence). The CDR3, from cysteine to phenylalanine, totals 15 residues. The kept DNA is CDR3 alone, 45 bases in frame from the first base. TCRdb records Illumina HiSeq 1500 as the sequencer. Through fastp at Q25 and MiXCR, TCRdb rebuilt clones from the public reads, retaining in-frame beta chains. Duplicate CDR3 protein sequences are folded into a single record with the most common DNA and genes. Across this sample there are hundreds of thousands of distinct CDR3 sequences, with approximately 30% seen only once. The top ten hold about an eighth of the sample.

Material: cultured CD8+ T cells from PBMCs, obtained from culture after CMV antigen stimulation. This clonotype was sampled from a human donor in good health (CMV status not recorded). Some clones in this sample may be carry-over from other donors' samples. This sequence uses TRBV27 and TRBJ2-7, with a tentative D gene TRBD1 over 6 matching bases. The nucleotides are TGTGCCAGCATGACAGGTTATACTCACTCCTACGAGCAGTACTTC. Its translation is CASMTGYTHSYEQYF.